The 5 T cell receptor beta chains listed next were all sequenced from one sample in a study of blood T cell repertoires in COVID-19. Some clones are missing from TCRdb's copy, which holds only in-frame ones; the method was immunoSEQ multiplex PCR. The sample contains about 150,000 clones, around 89% of which appear only once. Sequencing was carried out using peripheral blood. The receptor set was obtained from a man between 18 and 35 years old with COVID-19, enrolled during active disease.

The gene calls are TRBV28 and TRBJ2-1, with a weak D call TRBD2 (6 bases). Germline V gives CDR1 MDHEN, CDR2 SYDVKM. This CDR3 has 15 amino acids. V was clipped by 3 bases and J by 2 bases, with 11 bases between them. CDR3 sequence reads: CASSFEEGPYNEQFF. The CDR3 bases are TGTGCCAGCAGTTTCGAGGAGGGCCCCTACAATGAGCAGTTCTTC.

The chain employs TRBV6-5 and TRBJ2-3; D perhaps matches TRBD2 (5 bases). The germline CDR1 and CDR2 sequences are MNHEY and SVGAGI. The CDR3 is 15 amino acids. Trimming pared 0 bases from V and 6 bases from J, leaving 13 bases between. Here the CDR3 DNA reads TGTGCCAGCAGTTACTCAGCAAGCGGAGCGGATACGCAGTATTTT. Its translation is CASSYSASGADTQYF.

This chain uses TRBV9 with TRBJ1-3, with D tentatively TRBD1 (6 bases). The CDR3 runs 15 residues. The germline gives CDR1 SGDLS, CDR2 YYNGEE. V was pared by 3 bases and J by 0 bases, with 10 bases between. In DNA form, the CDR3 reads TGTGCCAGCAGCGCACAGGGTAACTCTGGAAACACCATATATTTT. It codes for CASSAQGNSGNTIYF.

This chain joins TRBV7-2 and TRBJ2-3; 7 bases align to TRBD2. The J segment lost 6 bases and the V segment lost 0 bases, leaving 3 bases of the junction unmatched. Germline V gene sequence: CDR1 SGHTA, CDR2 FQGNSA. CDR3 size: 14 residues. CDR3 DNA: TGTGCCAGCAGCTTAGCGGGAGGGTACGATACGCAGTATTTT. Protein: CASSLAGGYDTQYF.

The chain carries TRBV27 and TRBJ2-7, with 7 nucleotides matching TRBD2. Per the germline V gene, CDR1 is MNHEY and CDR2 is SMNVEV (reference sequence). Trimming took 0 bases from V and 3 from J; bases not matched to a gene: 2. The CDR3 length is 14 residues. The CDR3 DNA reads TGTGCCAGCAGTTTATCGCCGGGAGGCTACGAGCAGTACTTC. Its protein is CASSLSPGGYEQYF.